This TCR beta chain came from a study of T-cell memory formation after mild COVID-19. Study-level information: Most TCR clusters belonged to a single donor.

Study results and limitations: Day 15 to 85 contractors were CD4/CD8 balanced; later expanders leaned CD4+. The study detected some responding clones in pre-infection memory, suggesting cross-reactive memory joined. The main location of contracting CD4+ clones was CM and EM, and that of contracting CD8+ clones was EMRA.

This clonotype was recorded a few times. Its antigen is unknown. TCRdb reprocessed the 5' RACE reads via MiXCR and lists one record per CDR3 protein. The data hold around 510,000 distinct CDR3 sequences, with 20% to 25% observed a single time. The CDR3 is made up of 13 amino acids. CDR1 is LNHDA, CDR2 SQIVND, per germline (reference sequence). The germline V and J ends were trimmed by 3 bases and 4 bases, with 8 bases remaining between them. The clonotype was recovered from an adult woman who had mild COVID-19 (a few samples of this study predate the infection). Cell type and time point are not known. The genes are TRBV19 and TRBJ2-3; D ambiguous. The sequencing input was PBMCs or a T cell subset sorted from them (not recorded which). Here the CDR3 reads CASSILLADTQYF. CDR3 nucleotides: TGTGCCAGTAGTATTCTCTTGGCAGATACGCAGTATTTT.